This T cell receptor (beta chain) was sequenced during a study of blood T cell repertoires in COVID-19. The wider study: COVID-19 samples, acute and convalescent, were from the United States, Italy and Spain. T cells, B-cell-depleted T cells, or PBMCs provided the cDNA or gDNA that served as material.

Seattle participants joined during active infection and were tracked over time. The CDR3 contains 17 residues. The germline gives CDR1 SEHNR, CDR2 FQNEAQ (reference sequence). In the original workflow: Scientists estimated how many nucleated cells there were by amplifying reference gene primers. This table comes from immunoSEQ multiplex PCR, and its TCRdb copy is limited to in-frame clones, with some not included. V, J and clone size are taken as reported in that table, and D and trimming were inferred from the DNA itself. Of 150,000 or so clones in the sample, approximately 86% were seen once. Remarks on this clone: The germline gene is not matched at one end of the junction; a read error may be the cause.

The clonotype comes from a woman aged 40 to 50 with COVID-19, enrolled during active disease. The sequenced sample consisted of peripheral blood. The chain links TRBV7-9 to TRBJ2-3; D is perhaps TRBD1 (6 bases). In nucleotides, the CDR3 is TGTGCCAGCAGCTTGAGGACCGCGGCAAGTTGGACAGATACGCAGTACTTT. It is translated as CASSLRTAASWTDTQYF.